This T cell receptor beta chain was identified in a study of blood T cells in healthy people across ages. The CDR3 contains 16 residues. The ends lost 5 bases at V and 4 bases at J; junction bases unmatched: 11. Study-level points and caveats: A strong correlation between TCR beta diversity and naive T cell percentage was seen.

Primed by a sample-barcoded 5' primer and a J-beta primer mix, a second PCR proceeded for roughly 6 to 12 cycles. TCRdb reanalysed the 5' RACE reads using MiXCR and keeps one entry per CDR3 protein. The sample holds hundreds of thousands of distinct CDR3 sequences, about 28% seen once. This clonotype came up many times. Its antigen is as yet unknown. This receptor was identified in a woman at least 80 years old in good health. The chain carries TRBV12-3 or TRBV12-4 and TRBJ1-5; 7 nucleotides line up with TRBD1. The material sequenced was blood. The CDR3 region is CASSPPRQGANQPQHF. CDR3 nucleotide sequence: TGTGCCAGCAGTCCTCCCCGACAGGGAGCAAATCAGCCCCAGCATTTT.